The 22 T cell receptor beta chains listed next were all sequenced from one sample in a study of cytomegalovirus exposure and HLA in healthy donors. The study ran its PCR with 60 Vbeta and 13 Jbeta primers. Some clones are missing from TCRdb's copy, which holds only in-frame ones; the method was immunoSEQ multiplex PCR. The data contain 60,000 to 75,000 clones, roughly 74% of them seen just once; the ten biggest clones take up 22%. The sample was PBMCs. Receptors were obtained from a woman in her 30s in good health and CMV-seropositive.

V gene TRBV28 combines with J gene TRBJ1-1, with D perhaps matching TRBD1 (6 bases). The CDR3 consists of 12 residues. V was cut by 6 bases and J by 6 bases, with 11 bases left in between. Germline V CDR1 and CDR2: MDHEN, SYDVKM. As DNA, the CDR3 is TGTGCCAGCAGCTCCACAGGGCCTGAAGCTTTCTTT. Residues: CASSSTGPEAFF.

The chain joins TRBV6-1 to TRBJ2-7; TRBD2 agrees at 9 bases. Germline V lookup: CDR1 MNHNS, CDR2 SASEGT. After removal of 2 bases from V and 0 bases from J, the junction contained 2 bases not matched to a gene. There are 15 residues in the CDR3. The CDR3 reads CASSELAGSSYEQYF. CDR3 sequence (DNA): TGTGCCAGCAGTGAACTAGCGGGGAGCTCCTACGAGCAGTACTTC.

CDR3 residues: CASLGAGKTQYF. The CDR3 nucleotides read TGTGCCAGCCTTGGGGCAGGGAAGACCCAGTACTTC. The chain has TRBV2 and TRBJ2-5; the D gene is possibly TRBD1 (5 bases). The CDR3 runs to 12 residues. V lost 8 bases and J 6 bases, leaving 13 bases between the germline ends. Per the germline V gene, CDR1 is SNHLY and CDR2 is FYNNEI.

The V gene is TRBV29-1, the J gene TRBJ2-1; 8 bases are shared with TRBD2. Unmatched junction bases numbered 8, after V lost 4 bases and J lost 6 bases. Germline assignment: CDR1 SQVTM and CDR2 ANQGSEA. This CDR3 has 14 residues. The CDR3 region has the DNA TGCAGCGTTGTTACGGCTAGCGGGCGCAATGAGCAGTTCTTC. Protein product: CSVVTASGRNEQFF.

The chain combines TRBV2 with TRBJ2-3; 9 positions agree with TRBD2. The CDR3 consists of 14 residues. After removal of 8 bases from V and 4 bases from J, the junction contained 7 bases not matched to a gene. CDR1 SNHLY and CDR2 FYNNEI come from the germline V gene. The chain's CDR3 is CASWRGGIADTQYF. DNA for the CDR3: TGTGCCAGCTGGCGGGGGGGGATCGCAGATACGCAGTATTTT.

This clone was detected only once. V gene TRBV27 combines with J gene TRBJ1-1, with 7 bases fitting TRBD1. This CDR3 comprises 13 residues. J lost 4 bases, V lost 6 bases, and 5 bases had no gene match. Germline CDR1 MNHEY, CDR2 SMNVEV (reference sequence). The CDR3, as DNA: TGTGCCAGCAGCTATGACAGGGCCACTGAAGCTTTCTTT. Translation: CASSYDRATEAFF.

The J gene is TRBJ2-1, the V gene TRBV11-2; 8 positions agree with TRBD2. Germline loops: CDR1 SGHAT, CDR2 FQNNGV. This CDR3 has 12 residues. Losses at the gene ends were 5 bases for V and 9 bases for J; bases not matched to a gene: 3. The DNA of the CDR3 is TGTGCCAGCAGCCGTCTAGCGGGTGAGCAGTTCTTC. Protein product: CASSRLAGEQFF.

This clone was seen more than once but under ten times. The chain employs TRBV28 and TRBJ2-3, with D uncertain. Germline V gene lookup returns CDR1 MDHEN and CDR2 SYDVKM. Trimming removed 5 bases at V and 2 bases at J, with 8 bases between. The CDR3 length is 13 residues. CDR3: CASSPSVTDTQYF. The CDR3 coding sequence is TGTGCCAGCAGTCCCTCTGTCACAGATACGCAGTATTTT.

Written as DNA, the CDR3 is TGCGCCAGCAGGCATTCCCCCCAGGCGGGAGGATCCAACGAGCAGTACTTC. Its protein product is CASRHSPQAGGSNEQYF. This sequence joins TRBV10-1 and TRBJ2-7, with 8 bases aligning to TRBD2. Trimming at V came to 6 bases and at J to 5 bases, leaving 18 bases not matched to a gene. The CDR3 sequence is 17 residues long. In germline, CDR1 is WNHNN, CDR2 SYGVQD (reference sequence).

For the CDR3, the DNA is TGTGCCAGCGTTCGCGGTGGGGGGGCTGAAGCTTTCTTT. This codes for CASVRGGGAEAFF. This chain connects TRBV28 to TRBJ1-1, with D perhaps TRBD1 (5 bases). Germline CDR1 reads MDHEN; CDR2 reads SYDVKM. V lost 8 bases to trimming and J lost 6 bases, with 16 bases between them. The CDR3 is made up of 13 amino acids.

By sample fraction, this clone is medium-sized. The J gene is TRBJ2-7, the V gene TRBV4-1; perhaps TRBD2 as D (5 bases). This CDR3 contains 14 residues. The germline V gene has CDR1 MGHRA and CDR2 YSYEKL. V was pared by 0 bases and J by 0 bases, with 6 bases between. The CDR3 protein is CASSQDRGSYEQYF. The DNA of the CDR3 is TGCGCCAGCAGCCAAGATCGGGGCTCCTACGAGCAGTACTTC.

This clone has a handful of counts. J is TRBJ2-1 and V is TRBV5-1; TRBD1 might be the D (6 bases). The germline V gene encodes CDR1 SGHRS and CDR2 YFSETQ. CDR3 length: 15 residues. With 4 bases removed from V and 0 bases from J, the gap between germline ends came to 11 bases. The CDR3 spells CASSNQGGSYNEQFF. The CDR3 DNA reads as TGCGCCAGCAGCAATCAAGGGGGCTCCTACAATGAGCAGTTCTTC.

The CDR3 bases are TGCGCCAGCAGCCAAGATCTTGACAGGGCTGGAAACACCATATATTTT. Protein: CASSQDLDRAGNTIYF. The chain couples TRBV4-3 to TRBJ1-3, with TRBD1 matching over 7 bases. The V gene end was trimmed by 0 bases and the J gene end by 2 bases; junction bases not matched to a gene: 4. The CDR3 extends over 16 amino acids. Germline V gene sequence: CDR1 LGHNA, CDR2 YSLEER.

The sample holds one count of this clone. The rearrangement links TRBV7-9 to TRBJ2-7, with 11 bases lining up with TRBD2. Losses at the gene ends were 3 bases for V and 4 bases for J; bases not matched to a gene: 5. The germline V gene encodes CDR1 SEHNR and CDR2 FQNEAQ (reference sequence). The CDR3 covers 15 residues. CDR3 region: CASSLGTSGFYEQYF. In DNA, the CDR3 is TGTGCCAGCAGCTTGGGGACTAGCGGATTTTACGAGCAGTACTTC.

About this clone: Germline and junction disagree at one end, which may indicate a read error. V usage is TRBV5-1 and J usage is TRBJ2-3; D is unresolved. The CDR3 has 12 residues. Germline loops: CDR1 SGHRS, CDR2 YFSETQ. The CDR3, as DNA: TGCGCCAGCAGCCCGTACACAGATACGCGGTATTTT. Amino acids: CASSPYTDTRYF.

This clone has more than one count but fewer than ten. The gene calls are TRBV10-3 and TRBJ2-7, with TRBD1 identical over 7 bases. The germline gives CDR1 ENHRY, CDR2 SYGVKD. The CDR3 totals 12 residues. Germline trimming cut 11 bases from V and 5 bases from J; bases unmatched to any gene: 9. The CDR3 spells CASGSDRDEQYF. In nucleotides, the CDR3 is TGTGCCTCGGGATCCGACAGGGACGAGCAGTACTTC.

The CDR3 is CASSAGTGGGNTIYF. CDR3 coding DNA: TGTGCCAGCAGCGCGGGGACAGGCGGAGGAAACACCATATATTTT. The chain couples TRBV9 to TRBJ1-3; 8 nucleotides agree with TRBD1. The CDR3 length is 15 residues. Germline V lookup: CDR1 SGDLS, CDR2 YYNGEE. V lost 3 bases and J lost 4; bases outside the gene matches: 6.

This rearrangement joins TRBV30 to TRBJ1-5; D unclear. Germline assignment: CDR1 GTSNPN and CDR2 SVGIG (reference sequence). The CDR3 is 12 residues long. Trimming removed 1 base at V and 4 bases at J, with 5 bases between. Here the CDR3 DNA reads TGTGCCTGGAGTGCAGGAAATCAGCCCCAGCATTTT. Its protein is CAWSAGNQPQHF.

V and J are TRBV6-1 and TRBJ2-1; possible D gene TRBD1, 6 bases. The CDR3 contains 14 residues. Deletions cut 4 bases from V and 8 bases from J, with 15 bases between. Looked up from germline, CDR1 is MNHNS and CDR2 is SASEGT. DNA of the CDR3: TGTGCCAGCAGTGCGCTAGGGGGTGGCGATGAGCAGTTCTTC. Protein: CASSALGGGDEQFF.

The chain combines TRBV4-2 with TRBJ1-2; D is ambiguous. V dropped 4 bases and J dropped 5 bases, with 17 bases sitting between them. The CDR3 covers 15 residues. Germline CDR1 reads LGHNA; CDR2 reads YNFKEQ. The CDR3 protein is CASSRQMGPGYGYTF. For the CDR3, the DNA is TGTGCCAGCAGCCGGCAGATGGGCCCAGGATATGGCTACACCTTC.

The chain employs TRBV6-5 and TRBJ1-5, with TRBD1 identical over 7 bases. The trim removed 9 bases at V and 7 bases at J, leaving 9 bases unmatched. From germline, CDR1 is MNHEY and CDR2 SVGAGI. CDR3 size: 13 residues. The CDR3 DNA reads as TGTGCCAGAGGAACGTCAGGGGGACAGCCCCAGCATTTT. Protein sequence: CARGTSGGQPQHF.

The V and J genes are TRBV25-1 and TRBJ1-2; possibly TRBD1 for D (6 bases). This CDR3 contains 14 residues. Germline assignment: CDR1 MGHDK and CDR2 SYGVNS. Trimming cost V 4 bases and J 0 bases, with 9 bases left between them. The CDR3: CASSGGTSNYGYTF. CDR3 sequence (DNA): TGTGCCAGCAGTGGGGGGACATCTAACTATGGCTACACCTTC.